The 20 T cell receptor beta chains below come from one sample, sequenced in a study of T-cell memory formation after mild COVID-19. TCRdb re-called the 5' RACE reads through MiXCR, storing one row per CDR3 protein. The table has fewer than 250,000 distinct CDR3 sequences, 27% seen once. Input material: PBMCs or a T cell subset sorted from them (not recorded which). The receptors derive from an adult woman who had mild COVID-19 (a few samples of this study predate the infection). Cell type and time point are not known.

V usage is TRBV18 and J usage is TRBJ2-7, with 9 bases matching TRBD2. Germline V gene data show CDR1 as KGHSH and CDR2 as LQKENI. The CDR3 has 13 residues. The V and J ends lost 6 bases and 3 bases, in that order; junction bases with no gene match: 3. CDR3 in DNA: TGTGCCAGCTCCGTAGCGGGAGTCTACGAGCAGTACTTC. Residues: CASSVAGVYEQYF. The whole variable domain, filled in from reference TRBV18 and TRBJ2-7, reads NAGVMQNPRHLVRRRGQEARLRCSPMKGHSHVYWYRQLPEEGLKFMVYLQKENIIDESGMPKERFSAEFPKEGPSILRIQQVVRGDSAAYFCASSVAGVYEQYFGPGTRLTVT.

This clonotype was counted a few times. The chain employs TRBV19 and TRBJ2-1; a possible D gene is TRBD1 (5 bases). The CDR3 spans 12 residues. Trimming shortened V by 7 bases and J by 5 bases, and 9 bases separated the two germline ends. CDR1 and CDR2 (germline): LNHDA, SQIVND (reference sequence). CDR3 sequence: CASNRRDNEQFF. The CDR3 region has the DNA TGTGCCAGTAACAGGAGAGACAATGAGCAGTTCTTC.

This rearrangement joins TRBV5-6 to TRBJ2-7; maybe TRBD2 (6 bases). Germline values: CDR1 SGHDT, CDR2 YYEEEE. The CDR3 has 16 residues. V was clipped by 1 base and J by 3 bases, with 17 bases between them. The CDR3 here is CASSLSPSGEVYEQYF. The CDR3, as DNA: TGTGCCAGCAGCTTGTCCCCCTCCGGGGAGGTCTACGAGCAGTACTTC.

CDR3 protein: CASREASGNTIYF. CDR3 DNA sequence: TGTGCCAGCAGGGAGGCAAGCGGAAACACCATATATTTT. The J gene is TRBJ1-3, the V gene TRBV12-3 or TRBV12-4, with unresolved D. Trimming stripped 6 bases from V and 4 bases from J, with 10 bases between. The CDR3 extends over 13 amino acids.

The rearrangement joins TRBV5-1 to TRBJ2-1; 12 nucleotides agree with TRBD2. Germline loops: CDR1 SGHRS, CDR2 YFSETQ. Losses at the gene ends were 6 bases for V and 0 bases for J; bases not matched to a gene: 10. The CDR3 contains 18 residues. The CDR3 nucleotides are TGCGCCAGCATCCCGACTAGCGGGGGCCCGAGCTCCTACAATGAGCAGTTCTTC. Translating it yields CASIPTSGGPSSYNEQFF.

The chain combines TRBV18 with TRBJ2-7, with 8 bases lining up with TRBD2. The V segment lost 6 bases and the J segment 0 bases; nucleotides outside the gene matches: 4. Germline V CDR1 and CDR2: KGHSH, LQKENI. The CDR3 totals 14 residues. CDR3 DNA sequence: TGTGCCAGCTCTAGCGGGAAATCCTCCTACGAGCAGTACTTC. This sequence encodes CASSSGKSSYEQYF.

The V gene is TRBV27, the J gene TRBJ2-7; D unclear. This CDR3 region has 13 residues. Germline V gene lookup returns CDR1 MNHEY and CDR2 SMNVEV (reference sequence). The V end lost 5 bases, the J end lost 1 base, and 9 bases lay between the germline ends. In nucleotides, the CDR3 is TGTGCCAGCAGTCAATTTGGGTCCTACGAGCAGTACTTC. Translation: CASSQFGSYEQYF.

This clonotype turned up a few times. The V and J genes are TRBV7-2 and TRBJ2-7, with 11 bases matching TRBD1. Per germline, CDR1 SGHTA and CDR2 FQGNSA. CDR3 length equals 15 residues. J was trimmed by 7 bases and V by 0 bases; bases with no gene match: 5. The CDR3 sequence is CASSLAGQGAREQYF. The CDR3 region has the DNA TGTGCCAGCAGCTTAGCAGGACAGGGGGCAAGAGAGCAGTACTTC.

The CDR3 loop reads CASSPPAGTGGSYSEQYF. The CDR3 DNA sequence: TGTGCCAGCTCACCGCCAGCCGGGACAGGGGGCTCGTACTCAGAGCAGTACTTC. The rearrangement joins TRBV18 to TRBJ2-7; 12 bases fit TRBD1. The CDR3 is 18 residues long. V lost 3 bases, J lost 7 bases, and 16 bases stayed unmatched. CDR1 is KGHSH, CDR2 LQKENI, per germline.

This clonotype came up a few times. The chain employs TRBV7-2 and TRBJ1-2; D is unclear. Germline V gene data show CDR1 as SGHTA and CDR2 as FQGNSA. V was cut by 3 bases and J by 3 bases, with 5 bases left in between. The length of the CDR3 is 12 residues. The chain's CDR3 is CASSLWDYGYTF. DNA for the CDR3: TGTGCCAGCAGCTTGTGGGACTATGGCTACACCTTC.

This chain uses TRBV4-1 with TRBJ2-5, with D perhaps TRBD1 (6 bases). Germline V CDR1 and CDR2: MGHRA, YSYEKL. The CDR3 length is 15 residues. V lost 4 bases and J lost 3, with 15 bases in between. The CDR3 protein is CASSLVQGFKETQYF. The CDR3 region has the DNA TGCGCCAGCAGCCTCGTTCAGGGGTTTAAAGAGACCCAGTACTTC.

This clonotype was picked up one time. This chain uses TRBV9 with TRBJ2-1, with 7 positions matching TRBD2. Germline CDR1 and CDR2: SGDLS and YYNGEE. This CDR3 is built from 17 residues. V trimming: 5 bases; J trimming: 0 bases; junction bases outside the gene matches: 11. CDR3 coding DNA: TGTGCCAGCAGTGGGTCCTGGGGCGGGAGCTCCTACAATGAGCAGTTCTTC. As protein: CASSGSWGGSSYNEQFF.

This clonotype appeared once. The V and J genes are TRBV4-2 and TRBJ1-1; weak D call: TRBD1 (6 bases). Germline CDR1 LGHNA, CDR2 YNFKEQ. The CDR3 runs to 16 residues. V lost 3 bases, J lost 0 bases, and 14 bases lay in between. CDR3 loop: CASSQKGRDMNTEAFF. In nucleotides, the CDR3 is TGTGCCAGCAGCCAGAAGGGGCGGGACATGAACACTGAAGCTTTCTTT.

The chain is built from TRBV5-1 and TRBJ2-5; D unclear. Deletions cut 3 bases from V and 5 bases from J, with 11 bases between. Germline V gives CDR1 SGHRS, CDR2 YFSETQ. The CDR3 is 13 residues long. The CDR3 spells CASSSIVGETQYF. CDR3 DNA sequence: TGCGCCAGCAGCTCAATTGTAGGGGAGACCCAGTACTTC.

This clonotype was observed a handful of times. The chain has TRBV3-1 and TRBJ1-3; 7 nucleotides agree with TRBD1. V was clipped by 3 bases and J by 3 bases; unmatched bases: 5. The CDR3 has 15 amino acids. The germline V gene has CDR1 LGHDT and CDR2 YNNKEL (reference sequence). The CDR3 reads CASSHRTGSGNTIYF. The CDR3, as DNA: TGTGCCAGCAGCCACCGGACAGGCAGTGGAAACACCATATATTTT.

This clonotype was recorded a few times. The limits of the CDR3 on the DNA are not certain, so only TCRdb's listed CDR3 is given. This chain joins TRBV6-5 and TRBJ2-7; TRBD1 is the table's D call and was not checked against the DNA. CDR1 is MNHEY and CDR2 is SVGAGI in the germline V gene. The CDR3 comprises 15 residues, both ends counted. CDR3 loop: CASSSSRGRPYEQYF.

This rearrangement joins TRBV24-1 to TRBJ2-7; D is perhaps TRBD1 (5 bases). The germline V gene encodes CDR1 KGHDR and CDR2 SFDVKD. V lost 4 bases and J lost 4, with 10 bases in between. The CDR3 is 13 amino acids. The CDR3 region has the DNA TGTGCCACCAGTGACCCGACAGCTTACGAGCAGTACTTC. Its protein is CATSDPTAYEQYF.

In its sample, this clonotype was seen a few times. V usage is TRBV9 and J usage is TRBJ2-7, with TRBD1 identical over 10 bases. Germline V CDR1 and CDR2: SGDLS, YYNGEE. V lost 0 bases to trimming and J lost 6 bases; unmatched junction nucleotides: 6. This CDR3 spans 15 amino acids. The CDR3 region has the DNA TGTGCCAGCAGCGTAGTCGCCGGGACAGGGGTCGAGCAGTACTTC. Amino acid sequence: CASSVVAGTGVEQYF.

The V call is TRBV7-9, the J call TRBJ1-4; no firm D call. Trimming left V 3 bases short and J 8 bases short, with 13 bases between. CDR3 length equals 14 residues. Germline V gene sequence: CDR1 SEHNR, CDR2 FQNEAQ (reference sequence). The CDR3 loop is CASSFTLTPEKLFF. For the CDR3, the DNA is TGTGCCAGCAGCTTCACCCTCACGCCGGAAAAACTGTTTTTT.

V is TRBV29-1 and J is TRBJ2-1; either TRBD1 or TRBD2 may fit D (5 bases each). The V gene's germline CDR1 is SQVTM and CDR2 ANQGSEA. There are 16 residues in the CDR3. The germline V and J ends were trimmed by 0 bases and 8 bases, with 20 bases remaining between them. Here the CDR3 reads CSVEEGLPLRGDEQFF. DNA for the CDR3: TGCAGCGTTGAAGAGGGGCTACCGCTGAGGGGCGATGAGCAGTTCTTC.